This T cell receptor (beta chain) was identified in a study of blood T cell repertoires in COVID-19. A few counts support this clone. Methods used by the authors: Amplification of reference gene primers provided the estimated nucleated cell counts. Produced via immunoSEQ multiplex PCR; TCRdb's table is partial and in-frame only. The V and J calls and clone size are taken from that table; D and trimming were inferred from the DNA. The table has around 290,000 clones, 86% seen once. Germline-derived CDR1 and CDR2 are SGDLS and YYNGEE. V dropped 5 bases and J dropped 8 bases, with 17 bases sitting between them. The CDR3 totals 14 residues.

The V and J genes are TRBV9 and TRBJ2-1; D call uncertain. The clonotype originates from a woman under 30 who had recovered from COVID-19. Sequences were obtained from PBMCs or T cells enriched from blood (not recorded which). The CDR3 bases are TGTGCCAGCAGTGCCCTAGTAGGTAGTCATGAGCAGTTCTTC. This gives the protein CASSALVGSHEQFF.